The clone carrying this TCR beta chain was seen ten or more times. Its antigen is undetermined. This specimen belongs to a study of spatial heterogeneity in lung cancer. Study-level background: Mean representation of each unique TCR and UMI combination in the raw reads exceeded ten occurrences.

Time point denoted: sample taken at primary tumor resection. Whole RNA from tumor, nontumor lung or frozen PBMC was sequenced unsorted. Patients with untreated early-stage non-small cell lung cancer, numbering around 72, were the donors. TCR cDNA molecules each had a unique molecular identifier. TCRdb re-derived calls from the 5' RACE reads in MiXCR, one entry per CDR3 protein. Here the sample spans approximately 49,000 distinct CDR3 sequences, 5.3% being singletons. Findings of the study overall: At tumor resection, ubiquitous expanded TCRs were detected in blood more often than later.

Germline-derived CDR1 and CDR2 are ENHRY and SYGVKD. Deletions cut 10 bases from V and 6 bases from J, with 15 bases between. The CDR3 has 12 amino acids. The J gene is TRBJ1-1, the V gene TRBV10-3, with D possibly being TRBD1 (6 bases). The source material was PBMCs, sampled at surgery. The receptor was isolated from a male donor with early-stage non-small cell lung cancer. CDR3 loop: CATSGGQAEAFF. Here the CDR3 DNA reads TGTGCCACTTCGGGGGGGCAAGCTGAAGCTTTCTTT.